The TCR beta chain under discussion was sequenced for a study of T cell responses to AZD1222 COVID-19 vaccine. Study-level background: Second-dose schedules of about 4 or about 12 weeks were combined. Overall study findings and caveats: Most donors were white British and more were female, and clonal diversity was possibly underestimated. Nearly half of spike-specific TCRs reportedly target unmutated variant regions. Baseline seropositivity characterized only a handful of AZD1222 recipients.

V lost 3 bases to trimming and J lost 11 bases; unmatched junction nucleotides: 4. The CDR3 has 14 residues. CDR1 is MGHRA, CDR2 YSYEKL, per germline. Profiling relied on immunoSEQ multiplex PCR, and the TCRdb table lists in-frame clones only, not all of them. The sample lists around 100,000 clones; around 90% were seen once. This clone appeared a single time. The antigen is not known. The sample was peripheral blood, taken on day 0 of AZD1222 vaccination. This receptor was identified in an adult in good health. The gene calls are TRBV4-1 and TRBJ1-6; 10 bases are a match to TRBD1. The CDR3 sequence is CASSQVDRGTPLHF. The CDR3 DNA follows: TGCGCCAGCAGCCAGGTGGACAGGGGGACACCCCTCCACTTT.